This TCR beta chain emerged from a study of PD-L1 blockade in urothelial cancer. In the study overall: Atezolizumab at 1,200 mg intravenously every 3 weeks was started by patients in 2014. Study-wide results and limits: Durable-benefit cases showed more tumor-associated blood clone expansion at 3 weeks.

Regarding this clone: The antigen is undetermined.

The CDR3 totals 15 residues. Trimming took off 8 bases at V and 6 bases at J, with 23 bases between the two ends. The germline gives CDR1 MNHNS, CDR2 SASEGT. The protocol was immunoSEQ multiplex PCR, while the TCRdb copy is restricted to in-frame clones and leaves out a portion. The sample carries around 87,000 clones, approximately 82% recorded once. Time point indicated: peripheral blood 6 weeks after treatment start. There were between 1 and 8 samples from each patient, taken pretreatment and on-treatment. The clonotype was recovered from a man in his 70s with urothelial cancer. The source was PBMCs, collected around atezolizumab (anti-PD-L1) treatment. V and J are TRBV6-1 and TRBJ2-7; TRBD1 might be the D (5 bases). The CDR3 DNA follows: TGTGCCAGCCACATCCAGGGAAAGGGAATGGGCGAGCAGTACTTC. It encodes CASHIQGKGMGEQYF.